This T cell receptor (beta chain) was sequenced for a study of shared clonotypes between healthy human individuals. Overall study: The study used three CD4 naive, three CD4 memory, two CD8 naive and one CD8 memory plate per donor.

Each PCR replicate from the sorted subsets contained about 210 ng DNA, which is some 30,000 T cell genomes. This table comes from immunoSEQ multiplex PCR, and its TCRdb copy is limited to in-frame clones, with some not included. The sample contains about 2.3 million clones, under 95% of which appear only once. Adult donors, all healthy and HIV-negative, had no recent acute infections or vaccinations. The authors divided CD4+ cells into CD45RA+ naive and CD45RA-negative memory subsets. The clonotype originates from a man younger than 30 in good health. Some clones in this sample may be carry-over from other donors' samples. The sequencing input was naive CD4+ T cells from PBMCs. As for subset: CD45RA+ positively selected.

CDR3 amino acids: CASSPGTPLGEEQYF. The CDR3 nucleotides are TGTGCCAGCAGTCCTGGGACACCTTTGGGGGAAGAGCAGTACTTC. The chain uses TRBV7-2 and TRBJ2-7; tentative D call: TRBD1 (6 bases). Germline lookup yields CDR1 SGHTA and CDR2 FQGNSA. The CDR3 is made up of 15 amino acids. V lost 6 bases and J 7 bases, leaving 22 bases between the germline ends.